One sample yielded the 6 T cell receptor beta chains listed below, sequenced in a study of prognosis after radiotherapy for stage I lung cancer. The authors amplified TCR beta CDR3 from genomic DNA using two-round multiplex PCR. Amplification in first-round PCR relied on primers specific to each TRBV and TRBJ gene. TCRdb itself ran the multiplex PCR reads through MiXCR, one entry per CDR3 protein. The data hold around 51,000 distinct CDR3 sequences, with 30% to 40% observed a single time. Source: PBMCs, taken before or after stereotactic body radiation therapy (not recorded which). The receptors come from a donor over 45 with non-small cell lung cancer.

Remarks on this clonotype: This may be a read error: a much more frequent sequence differs by one nucleotide. The chain uses TRBV7-8 and TRBJ1-4; unclear D gene. There are 14 residues in the CDR3. Trimming cost V 5 bases and J 8 bases, with 15 bases left between them. Germline CDR1 is SGHVS and CDR2 is FQNEAQ. CDR3 sequence: CASSQGCVGEKLFF. CDR3 nucleotides: TGTGCCAGCAGCCAAGGGTGCGTGGGGGAAAAACTGTTTTTT.

This clonotype came up once. The junction departs from germline at one end; a sequencing error may be responsible. The rearrangement uses TRBV5-5 and TRBJ2-3; 8 nucleotides agree with TRBD2. CDR1 is SGHKS, CDR2 YYEKEE, per germline (reference sequence). The CDR3 totals 16 residues. CDR3 bases: TGTGCCAGCAGCCCCGGGGGGGGCGCGATCACAGATACACAGTATTTT. Encoded protein: CASSPGGGAITDTQYF. Drawing the rest from reference TRBV5-5 and TRBJ2-3, the complete variable domain is DAGVTQSPTHLIKTRGQQVTLRCSPISGHKSVSWYQQVLGQGPQFIFQYYEKEERGRGNFPDRFSARQFPNYSSELNVNALLLGDSALYLCASSPGGGAITDTQYFGPGTRLTVL.

This clonotype was recorded at least ten times. The chain carries TRBV19 and TRBJ1-3; TRBD1 might be the D (5 bases). The CDR3 contains 13 residues. With 9 bases removed from V and 3 bases from J, the gap between germline ends came to 12 bases. Germline CDR1 LNHDA, CDR2 SQIVND (reference sequence). The CDR3 DNA is TGTGCCAGCGGGGGGGGGGGTGGAAACACCATATATTTT. This sequence encodes CASGGGGGNTIYF.

This clonotype came up a few times. A much more abundant neighbour one base away suggests this may be a read error. The V call is TRBV2, the J call TRBJ1-5; 10 bases are shared with TRBD1. Germline CDR1 reads SNHLY; CDR2 reads FYNNEI. The CDR3 loop spans 15 amino acids. With 7 bases clipped from V and 5 bases from J, the junction kept 8 bases outside the gene matches. The CDR3 DNA sequence: TGTGCCAGCACGGACAGGGGGGGTCTATATCAGCCCCAGCATTTT. It is translated as CASTDRGGLYQPQHF.

This clonotype came up many times. V usage is TRBV14 and J usage is TRBJ2-2; D not certain. Germline V lookup: CDR1 SGHDN, CDR2 FVKESK. Trimming took 5 bases from V and 1 from J, leaving 5 bases between them. The CDR3 runs 13 residues. CDR3 sequence: CASSDQNTGELFF. CDR3 DNA: TGTGCCAGCAGCGACCAGAACACCGGGGAGCTGTTTTTT.

On this clonotype: A far larger clone is off by one base, so a read error is likely. This chain links TRBV6-1 with TRBJ1-2; 7 bases line up with TRBD1. With V trimmed by 7 bases and J by 7 bases, 12 bases remained unmatched. CDR1 and CDR2 from the germline V gene are MNHNS and SASEGT. CDR3 length: 14 residues. The CDR3 coding sequence is TGTGCCAGCATTTCCGAGACAGGGTCGAGTGGCTACACCTTC. Translated: CASISETGSSGYTF.